The next 18 T cell receptor beta chains were all read from a single sample in a study of CD8+ T cells in alopecia areata. cDNA prepared by RNA extraction and subsequent reverse transcription served as the template for sequencing. Using immunoSEQ multiplex PCR, the repertoire was profiled, and TCRdb retains in-frame clones only, with some absent. This table has roughly 200,000 clones, 40% to 65% appearing once. Specified treatment: oral pan-JAK inhibitor, 5-10 mg twice daily. Sequencing was performed on CD8+ T cells sorted from blood, taken at week 24, from a patient treated with tofacitinib. These receptor sequences come from a human donor with alopecia areata.

The rearrangement links TRBV15 to TRBJ1-5, with no clear D. Germline CDR1 is LNHNV and CDR2 is YYDKDF (reference sequence). The CDR3 spans 14 residues. Trimming cost V 8 bases and J 2 bases, with 13 bases left between them. The chain's CDR3 is CATGGLNGNQPQHF. Here the CDR3 DNA reads TGTGCCACCGGTGGACTAAATGGCAATCAGCCCCAGCATTTT.

V and J are TRBV29-1 and TRBJ1-2; D gene unclear. CDR1 and CDR2 from the germline V gene are SQVTM and ANQGSEA. V was clipped by 7 bases and J by 7 bases, with 13 bases between them. This CDR3 is built from 11 residues. CDR3 sequence (DNA): TGCAGCGCCGTGGGTGGCTCTGGCTACACCTTC. This translates into CSAVGGSGYTF. Full variable domain (outside the CDR3, taken from reference TRBV29-1 and TRBJ1-2): SAVISQKPSRDICQRGTSLTIQCQVDSQVTMMFWYRQQPGQSLTLIATANQGSEATYESGFVIDKFPISRPNLTFSTLTVSNMSPEDSSIYLCSAVGGSGYTFGSGTRLTVV.

This clone was observed a handful of times. This chain links TRBV12-5 with TRBJ2-7; D is unclear. V lost 4 bases to trimming and J lost 7 bases, with 17 bases between them. Germline V gene lookup returns CDR1 LGHNT and CDR2 FRNRAP. The CDR3 loop spans 14 amino acids. This CDR3 is CASGYPLGSGEQYF. The CDR3 region has the DNA TGTGCTAGTGGTTACCCCCTCGGTTCCGGGGAGCAGTACTTC.

This clone has just a few counts. This chain joins TRBV30 and TRBJ1-5; TRBD1 might be the D (6 bases). Germline V CDR1 and CDR2: GTSNPN, SVGIG (reference sequence). Trimming took 7 bases from V and 4 from J, leaving 14 bases between them. The CDR3 totals 13 residues. The CDR3 coding sequence is TGTGCCTCGGGGGGGGCGATGAATCAGCCCCAGCATTTT. Its protein product is CASGGAMNQPQHF. Together with reference TRBV30 and TRBJ1-5, the CDR3 gives the full variable domain: SQTIHQWPATLVQPVGSPLSLECTVEGTSNPNLYWYRQAAGRGLQLLFYSVGIGQISSEVPQNLSASRPQDRQFILSSKKLLLSDSGFYLCASGGAMNQPQHFGDGTRLSIL.

This clone was picked up a small number of times. The chain links TRBV19 to TRBJ1-1; unclear D gene. The CDR3 is 12 residues long. Trimming took off 4 bases at V and 4 bases at J, with 7 bases between the two ends. Germline V lookup: CDR1 LNHDA, CDR2 SQIVND (reference sequence). CDR3 nucleotides: TGTGCCAGTAGTACTGACGCCACTGAAGCTTTCTTT. This encodes CASSTDATEAFF.

The genes are TRBV7-9 and TRBJ1-5; 9 bases agree with TRBD1. The germline V gene has CDR1 SEHNR and CDR2 FQNEAQ (reference sequence). This CDR3 region has 15 residues. After removal of 0 bases from V and 7 bases from J, the junction contained 4 bases not matched to a gene. The CDR3 reads CASSLAGQGGQPQHF. In DNA, the CDR3 is TGTGCCAGCAGCTTAGCGGGACAGGGAGGCCAGCCCCAGCATTTT. Combining the CDR3 with reference TRBV7-9 and TRBJ1-5 gives the whole variable domain DTGVSQNPRHKITKRGQNVTFRCDPISEHNRLYWYRQTLGQGPEFLTYFQNEAQLEKSRLLSDRFSAERPKGSFSTLEIQRTEQGDSAMYLCASSLAGQGGQPQHFGDGTRLSIL.

The V call is TRBV6-5, the J call TRBJ2-3, with 7 bases matching TRBD1. This CDR3 is 14 amino acids long. J lost 6 bases, V lost 5 bases, and 8 bases had no gene match. Germline V gene data show CDR1 as MNHEY and CDR2 as SVGAGI. CDR3 DNA: TGTGCCAGCAGTAGAAAGACAGGGACCGATACGCAGTATTTT. Translating gives CASSRKTGTDTQYF.

V and J are TRBV7-9 and TRBJ2-7; 10 nucleotides line up with TRBD1. With 4 bases clipped from V and 6 bases from J, the junction kept 6 bases outside the gene matches. This CDR3 spans 14 amino acids. CDR1 and CDR2 from the germline V gene are SEHNR and FQNEAQ (reference sequence). The DNA of the CDR3 is TGTGCCAGCAGCTCGGGACAGGGGATGGCCGAGCAGTACTTC. This sequence encodes CASSSGQGMAEQYF.

CDR3 loop: CASTIGRDRNTGELFF. CDR3 DNA: TGTGCCAGCACCATAGGTCGAGACAGGAACACCGGGGAGCTGTTTTTT. The chain is built from TRBV9 and TRBJ2-2; a possible D gene is TRBD1 (5 bases). The germline V and J ends were trimmed by 6 bases and 1 base, with 16 bases remaining between them. Germline assignment: CDR1 SGDLS and CDR2 YYNGEE. The CDR3 is 16 amino acids.

This chain joins TRBV2 and TRBJ2-1, with 7 bases that match TRBD2. CDR3 length equals 13 residues. The germline gives CDR1 SNHLY, CDR2 FYNNEI. V was pared by 7 bases and J by 6 bases, with 6 bases of the junction left unmatched. CDR3 sequence (DNA): TGTGCCAGCACGGGCGGGGGACTCAATGAGCAGTTCTTC. Translated, it gives CASTGGGLNEQFF.

In the case of this clone: Other DNA sequences in the same sample also yield this CDR3. The genes are TRBV30 and TRBJ2-7, with 9 bases fitting TRBD1. This CDR3 comprises 13 residues. The germline CDR1 and CDR2 sequences are GTSNPN and SVGIG (reference sequence). After removal of 0 bases from V and 4 bases from J, the junction contained 1 base not matched to a gene. The chain's CDR3 is CAWSVGQGYEQYF. The CDR3 nucleotides are TGTGCCTGGAGTGTAGGACAGGGGTACGAGCAGTACTTC.

This chain connects TRBV9 to TRBJ2-3; D is possibly TRBD1 (6 bases). The V end was cut by 5 bases, the J end by 0 bases, with 10 bases between. The germline V gene encodes CDR1 SGDLS and CDR2 YYNGEE. The CDR3 has 14 residues. The CDR3 here is CASSEDSSTDTQYF. CDR3 sequence (DNA): TGTGCCAGCAGTGAGGACAGCAGCACAGATACGCAGTATTTT.

The chain is built from TRBV13 and TRBJ2-2; D gene ambiguous. There are 12 residues in the CDR3. Looked up from germline, CDR1 is PRHDT and CDR2 is FYEKMQ (reference sequence). V shed 3 bases and J shed 6 bases, with 5 bases lying between them. The CDR3 protein is CASSFGPGELFF. CDR3 in DNA: TGTGCCAGCAGCTTTGGCCCCGGGGAGCTGTTTTTT.

J is TRBJ2-3 and V is TRBV30; 7 bases are a match to TRBD2. Germline CDR1 reads GTSNPN; CDR2 reads SVGIG (reference sequence). The junction had 7 bases not matched to a gene; V was cut back by 1 base and J by 6 bases. The CDR3 extends over 14 amino acids. CDR3 in amino acids: CAWSGAGKGDTQYF. The CDR3 DNA follows: TGTGCCTGGAGTGGAGCGGGGAAAGGGGATACGCAGTATTTT. Full variable domain (missing parts from reference TRBV30 and TRBJ2-3): SQTIHQWPATLVQPVGSPLSLECTVEGTSNPNLYWYRQAAGRGLQLLFYSVGIGQISSEVPQNLSASRPQDRQFILSSKKLLLSDSGFYLCAWSGAGKGDTQYFGPGTRLTVL.

This clone was counted a few times. The rearrangement uses TRBV29-1 and TRBJ2-1; 8 bases agree with TRBD2. CDR1 and CDR2 (germline): SQVTM, ANQGSEA. The CDR3 is 16 residues long. The junction had 8 bases not matched to a gene; V was cut back by 4 bases and J by 0 bases. Written as DNA, the CDR3 is TGCAGCGTTGTTGGTTCTAGCGGGCCCTCCTACAATGAGCAGTTCTTC. Its translation: CSVVGSSGPSYNEQFF.

The rearrangement uses TRBV4-3 and TRBJ1-5, with unresolved D. V was trimmed by 1 base and J by 4 bases, leaving 5 bases between them. Germline assignment: CDR1 LGHNA and CDR2 YSLEER. The CDR3 runs to 13 residues. CDR3 sequence reads: CASSQARNQPQHF. The DNA for the CDR3 is TGCGCCAGCAGCCAAGCTCGGAATCAGCCCCAGCATTTT.

This clone was recorded a few times. This chain joins TRBV7-8 and TRBJ1-1; TRBD1 is a possible D gene (6 bases). The CDR3 is made up of 15 amino acids. Between the trimmed V and J ends, which lost 4 bases and 4 bases, there was a span of 16 bases. From germline, CDR1 is SGHVS and CDR2 FQNEAQ. The CDR3 here is CASSSWETGATEAFF. In nucleotides, the CDR3 is TGTGCCAGCAGCTCCTGGGAGACGGGGGCCACTGAAGCTTTCTTT.

J is TRBJ2-5 and V is TRBV13; TRBD1 aligns across 7 bases. This CDR3 spans 13 amino acids. Per germline, CDR1 PRHDT and CDR2 FYEKMQ (reference sequence). Trimming cost V 5 bases and J 5 bases; bases outside gene matches: 5. The CDR3 is CASSIQGIETQYF. The CDR3 DNA reads as TGTGCCAGCAGCATACAGGGGATCGAGACCCAGTACTTC.